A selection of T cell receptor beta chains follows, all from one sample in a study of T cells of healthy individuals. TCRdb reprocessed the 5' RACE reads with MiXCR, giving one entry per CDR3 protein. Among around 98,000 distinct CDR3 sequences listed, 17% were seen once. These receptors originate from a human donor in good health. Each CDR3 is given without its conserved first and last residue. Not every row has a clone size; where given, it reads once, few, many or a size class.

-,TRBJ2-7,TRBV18,ASSPPLPDSYEQY
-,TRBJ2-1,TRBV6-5,ASSYKLAGQNEQF
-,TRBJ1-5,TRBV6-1,ASTYGEGPQH
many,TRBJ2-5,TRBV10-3,AISAGGEQETQY
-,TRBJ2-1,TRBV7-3,ASSSYPAGTSHGNEQF
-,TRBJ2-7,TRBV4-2,ASSQDGRSRISYEQY
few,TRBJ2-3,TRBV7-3,ASSHPGTEIPSTDTQY
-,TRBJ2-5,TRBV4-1,ASSQGLGTSGETQY
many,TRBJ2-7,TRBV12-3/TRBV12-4,ASSLPGSRGIEQY
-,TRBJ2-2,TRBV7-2,ASSLAAGGPGGELF
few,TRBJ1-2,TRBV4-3,ASSQDFRAPPSGGYT
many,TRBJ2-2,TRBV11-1,ASSRLRGTGELF
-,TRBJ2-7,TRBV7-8,ASSPYGGPYEQY
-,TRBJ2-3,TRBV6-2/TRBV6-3,ASSPSDVTDTQY
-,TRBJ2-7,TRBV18,ASSPSGGRVEQY
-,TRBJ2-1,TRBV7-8,ASSLEIASFGSNEQF
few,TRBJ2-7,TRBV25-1,ASSSGLRTGGVYEQY
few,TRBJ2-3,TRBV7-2,ASSLAGSDTQY
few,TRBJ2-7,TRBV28,ASSRSGAVSYEQY
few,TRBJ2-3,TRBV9,ASSVRTSSGADTQY
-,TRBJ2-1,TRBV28,ASSLGTTGQGAYNEQF
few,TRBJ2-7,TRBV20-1,SAHQLAGVYEQY
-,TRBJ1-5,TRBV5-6,ASSLTRKGFINQPQH
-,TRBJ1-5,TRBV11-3,ASSPRPTPNQPQH
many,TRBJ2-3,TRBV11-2,ASSRQALNTDTQY
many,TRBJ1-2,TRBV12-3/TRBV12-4,ASSLNTGYT
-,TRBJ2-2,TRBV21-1,ASTGTGNTGELF
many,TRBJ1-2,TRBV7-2,ASSLGGSIAGGYT
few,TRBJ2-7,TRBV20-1,SASDTSGNSYEQY
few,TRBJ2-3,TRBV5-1,ASSRTTSGHSTDTQY
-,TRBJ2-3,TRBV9,ASSDGLAASTDTQY
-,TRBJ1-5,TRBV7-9,ASSHGTGDQPQH
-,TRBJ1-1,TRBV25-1,ASSDMGEAF
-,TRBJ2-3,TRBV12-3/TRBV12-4,ASTRGQGIPDTQY
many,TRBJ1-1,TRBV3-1,ASSQERWVNTEAF
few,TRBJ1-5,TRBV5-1,ASSHGGGNQPQH
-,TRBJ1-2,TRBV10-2,ASSESVDFYGYT
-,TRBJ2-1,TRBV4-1,ASSQVIAGAFEQF
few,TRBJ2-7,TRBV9,ASSAAGTGAHEQY
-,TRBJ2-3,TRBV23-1,ASSQRVPGQHQDTQY
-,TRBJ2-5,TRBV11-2,ASSLRARQGEETQY
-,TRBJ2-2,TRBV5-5,ASNDPQRTGGVGGLF
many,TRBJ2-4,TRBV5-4,ASNPGPAITQNIQY
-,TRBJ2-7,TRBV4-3,TSSQGVSSYEQY
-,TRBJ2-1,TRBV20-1,SARELQGFYNEQF
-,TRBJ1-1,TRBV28,ASSLRGYEAF
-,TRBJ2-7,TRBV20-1,SPDRGVSEQY
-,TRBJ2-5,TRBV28,ASSAALETQY
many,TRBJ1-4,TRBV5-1,ASSSGQGSYEKLF
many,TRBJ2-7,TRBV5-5,ASSLRTGEQY
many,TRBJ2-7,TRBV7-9,ASSPRLVGYEQY
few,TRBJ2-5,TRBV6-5,ASSYLAEYQETQY
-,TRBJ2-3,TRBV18,ASSPSGFTDTQY
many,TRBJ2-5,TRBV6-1,ASSERDEGWETQY
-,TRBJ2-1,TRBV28,ASSLVEGSYNEQF
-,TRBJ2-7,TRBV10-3,AISDISSYEQY